Listed below are T cell receptor beta chains from one sample, sequenced in a study of type 1 and type 2 diabetes patients. TCRdb re-derived calls from the multiplex PCR reads in MiXCR, one entry per CDR3 protein. The table has 250,000 or so distinct CDR3 sequences, around 47% seen once. Source material: peripheral blood mononuclear cells (PBMCs). These receptors originate from a man between 18 and 29 years old with type 2 diabetes. Each CDR3 is given with its conserved first and last residue. The order of the fields is J gene, clone size, D gene, V gene, CDR3 protein, CDR3 DNA. The D gene is left open where the match is weak. Clone size is not always given. Where it is, it says once, few, many or a class for expanded clones.

TRBJ2-7	once	TRBD1	TRBV6-4	CASSYGTGNYYEQYF	TGTGCCAGCAGTTACGGGACAGGGAACTACTACGAGCAGTACTTC
TRBJ2-3	.	.	TRBV10-1	CASSRQSTDTQYF	TGCGCCAGCAGTCGACAGAGCACAGATACGCAGTATTTT
TRBJ2-1	.	TRBD1	TRBV7-2	CASSLEGQGAQNEQFF	TGTGCCAGCAGCTTAGAGGGACAGGGGGCGCAGAATGAGCAGTTCTTC
TRBJ1-1	.	.	TRBV20-1	CSARSREGLNTEAFF	TGCAGTGCCAGGAGCCGGGAAGGTTTGAACACTGAAGCTTTCTTT
TRBJ1-2	.	.	TRBV19	CASSPRTGLSGYTF	TGTGCCAGTAGTCCTAGGACCGGATTGAGTGGCTACACCTTC
TRBJ2-7	.	.	TRBV13	CASSLGSSEQYF	TGTGCCAGCAGCTTGGGGAGTTCCGAGCAGTACTTC
TRBJ1-4	.	.	TRBV5-1	CASSLGVGVGEKLFF	TGCGCCAGCAGCTTGGGTGTAGGGGTAGGTGAAAAACTGTTTTTT
TRBJ2-7	.	.	TRBV6-5	CASSRKVNYEQYF	TGTGCCAGCAGTCGTAAGGTGAACTACGAGCAGTACTTC
TRBJ2-2	.	.	TRBV24-1	CATSGDVNGVELFF	TGTGCCACCAGTGGGGACGTCAACGGTGTGGAGCTGTTTTTT
TRBJ2-1	.	.	TRBV7-3	CASSLTDYNEQFF	TGTGCCAGCAGCTTGACAGACTACAATGAGCAGTTCTTC
TRBJ2-7	.	.	TRBV10-3	CASSRGGDLDEQYF	TGTGCCAGCAGTCGAGGGGGGGATCTAGACGAGCAGTACTTC
TRBJ2-5	.	.	TRBV29-1	CSVEGQRSHQETQYF	TGCAGCGTTGAAGGCCAGCGGAGCCACCAAGAGACCCAGTACTTC
TRBJ1-4	.	.	TRBV19	CASSTRTAIATNEKLFF	TGTGCCAGTAGTACCAGGACAGCTATCGCAACTAATGAAAAACTGTTTTTT
TRBJ1-6	.	.	TRBV25-1	CASSPKGVYNSPLHF	TGTGCCAGCAGCCCAAAGGGGGTCTATAATTCACCCCTCCACTTT
TRBJ1-6	.	.	TRBV20-1	CSARGDTTNSPLHF	TGCAGTGCTAGAGGGGACACTACAAATTCACCCCTCCACTTT
TRBJ1-1	.	TRBD1	TRBV3-1	CASSMDRGTEAFF	TGTGCCAGCAGCATGGACAGGGGAACTGAAGCTTTCTTT
TRBJ2-1	.	.	TRBV29-1	CSAKYYNEQFF	TGCAGCGCTAAGTACTACAATGAGCAGTTCTTC
TRBJ1-1	.	TRBD1	TRBV20-1	CSARDETGHVEAFF	TGCAGTGCTAGAGATGAGACAGGGCATGTTGAAGCTTTCTTT
TRBJ1-6	many	TRBD1	TRBV19	CASSGTGNSPLHF	TGTGCCAGTAGCGGGACAGGGAATTCACCCCTCCACTTT
TRBJ1-2	few	.	TRBV30	CAWSSDGYGYTF	TGTGCCTGGAGTAGTGACGGCTATGGCTACACCTTC
TRBJ2-7	many	TRBD1	TRBV25-1	CASSWTGGEQYF	TGTGCCAGCAGCTGGACAGGGGGGGAGCAGTACTTC
TRBJ2-5	once	.	TRBV5-8	CASSQPRLGAQLTQYF	TGCGCCAGCAGCCAACCCAGGTTGGGCGCCCAGTTGACCCAGTACTTC
TRBJ1-2	.	.	TRBV2	CASTPKAQGHGYTF	TGTGCCAGCACCCCCAAAGCTCAGGGGCACGGCTACACCTTC
TRBJ2-1	.	.	TRBV12-3/TRBV12-4	CASSLSRAPYEQFF	TGTGCCAGCAGTTTATCCAGGGCGCCCTATGAGCAGTTCTTC
TRBJ1-5	.	.	TRBV10-1	CASSEGLNQPQHF	TGCGCCAGCAGTGAGGGCTTGAATCAGCCCCAGCATTTT
TRBJ2-7	few	.	TRBV20-1	CSVRRTAVSYEQYF	TGCAGTGTCCGACGGACGGCCGTCTCCTACGAGCAGTACTTC
TRBJ2-3	.	.	TRBV5-1	CASTTTSTDTQYF	TGCGCCAGCACGACTACTAGCACAGATACGCAGTATTTT
TRBJ2-3	.	.	TRBV7-2	CASSSLGGTDTQYF	TGTGCCAGCAGCTCCCTGGGGGGTACAGATACGCAGTATTTT
TRBJ2-7	.	TRBD1	TRBV14	CASSQALGTGRTYEQYF	TGTGCCAGCAGCCAAGCCCTAGGGACAGGACGAACCTACGAGCAGTACTTC
TRBJ1-1	.	.	TRBV15	CATSRDLPRPPLNTGAFF	TGTGCCACCAGCAGAGATTTACCCCGGCCGCCCCTCAACACTGGAGCTTTCTTT
TRBJ2-3	.	.	TRBV11-1	CASSLWTDTDTQYF	TGTGCCAGCAGCTTGTGGACGGACACAGATACGCAGTATTTT
TRBJ1-6	.	.	TRBV28	CASRGGGRASPLHF	TGTGCCAGCAGAGGGGGAGGAAGGGCTTCACCCCTCCACTTT
TRBJ1-5	few	TRBD1	TRBV19	CASSIQGAEPQHF	TGTGCCAGTAGTATCCAGGGGGCGGAACCCCAGCATTTT
TRBJ2-2	.	.	TRBV28	CASSFVGELFF	TGTGCCAGCAGTTTCGTCGGGGAGCTGTTTTTT
TRBJ2-5	many	.	TRBV15	CATSRENLGETQYF	TGTGCCACCAGCAGAGAGAACCTGGGGGAGACCCAGTACTTC
TRBJ2-1	.	.	TRBV7-9	CASSSPYGSSSNEQFF	TGTGCCAGCAGCTCCCCATACGGGAGTAGTAGTAATGAGCAGTTCTTC
TRBJ2-3	few	.	TRBV24-1	CATSAFGAADTQYF	TGTGCCACCAGTGCGTTCGGGGCTGCAGATACGCAGTATTTT
TRBJ2-7	.	.	TRBV7-2	CASSLGVFPGYEQYF	TGTGCCAGCAGCTTAGGTGTTTTTCCGGGCTACGAGCAGTACTTC
TRBJ2-5	.	TRBD1	TRBV12-3/TRBV12-4	CASRSGQGLGETQYF	TGTGCCAGCAGATCCGGACAGGGGTTGGGAGAGACCCAGTACTTC
TRBJ1-1	few	TRBD1	TRBV12-5	CASGLGQGMNTEAFF	TGTGCTAGTGGCCTTGGACAGGGGATGAACACTGAAGCTTTCTTT